This TCR beta chain is drawn from a study of cytomegalovirus exposure and HLA in healthy donors. Findings and limits, study-wide: The only immune exposure information that was available was CMV serostatus.

Primers for the PCR totalled 60 Vbeta and 13 Jbeta. Measured with immunoSEQ multiplex PCR; TCRdb has only the in-frame clones, and not every one. This repertoire comprises roughly 55,000 clones; its ten largest clones make up approximately 10%. Remarks on this clone: The antigen remains undetermined.

The CDR3 spans 16 residues. V lost 6 bases, J lost 1 base, and 4 bases stayed unmatched. Germline-derived CDR1 and CDR2 are MNHNY and SVGAGI (reference sequence). The specimen sequenced was PBMCs. The chain is built from TRBV6-6 and TRBJ2-3, with 13 bases that match TRBD2. The sequence was collected from a man aged 45-65 years in good health and CMV-seropositive. Here the CDR3 reads CASRLAGGPGTDTQYF. The CDR3 DNA reads as TGTGCCAGCAGACTAGCGGGGGGGCCTGGCACAGATACGCAGTATTTT.